This passage covers 20 T cell receptor beta chains from one sample sequenced in a study of blood T cells in healthy people across ages. The use of a sample-barcoded 5' primer and a J-beta primer mix characterized a second PCR of roughly 6 to 11 cycles. TCRdb itself ran the 5' RACE reads through MiXCR, one entry per CDR3 protein. The sample contains over a million distinct CDR3 sequences, around 59% of which appear only once. Material for sequencing was blood. All receptors come from a man between 18 and 35 years old in good health.

The chain couples TRBV14 to TRBJ2-4; no clear D. The J call is in doubt because the DNA end fits TRBJ2-7 better. Germline loops: CDR1 SGHDN, CDR2 FVKESK. CDR3 length: 16 residues. CDR3 in DNA: TGTGCCAGCAGCCAAGAACCCAGAACTTTTACCTACGAGCAGTACTTC. Amino acid sequence: CASSQEPRTFTYEQYF.

This clonotype showed up just a few times. This rearrangement joins TRBV6-5 to TRBJ1-2, with a possible D match to TRBD1 (6 bases). The CDR3 covers 13 residues. Trimming removed 7 bases from V and 7 bases from J, with 16 bases in between. CDR1 is MNHEY, CDR2 SVGAGI, per germline. The DNA of the CDR3 is TGTGCCAGCACCTTGGGACATCCTTTTGGCTACACCTTC. Translation: CASTLGHPFGYTF.

This sequence joins TRBV4-2 and TRBJ2-5; no firm D call. The germline V gene has CDR1 LGHNA and CDR2 YNFKEQ. This CDR3 has 15 residues. V dropped 2 bases and J dropped 11 bases, with 21 bases sitting between them. The CDR3 DNA is TGTGCCAGCAGCCAACCCCCTGCTGGTTTGAGTGAGCAGTACTTC. Translating it yields CASSQPPAGLSEQYF.

The chain combines TRBV6-2 or TRBV6-3 with TRBJ2-7, with D maybe TRBD2 (5 bases). The DNA end lines up better with TRBJ2-4; the J call may be wrong. From germline, CDR1 is MNHEY and CDR2 SVGEGT. This CDR3 region has 13 residues. The CDR3 region is CASSSAGPYIQYF. Written as DNA, the CDR3 is TGTGCCAGCAGTTCTGCGGGCCCCTACATTCAGTACTTC.

This chain links TRBV3-1 with TRBJ2-4; 8 bases align to TRBD2. This CDR3 has 17 amino acids. Germline CDR1 reads LGHDT; CDR2 reads YNNKEL (reference sequence). J lost 1 base, V lost 2 bases, and 7 bases had no gene match. The CDR3 DNA follows: TGTGCCAGCAGCCAACTTAGCGGGGCTATGGCCAAAAACATTCAGTACTTC. Amino acid sequence: CASSQLSGAMAKNIQYF. Using reference TRBV3-1 and TRBJ2-4 for the parts outside the CDR3, the full variable domain is DTAVSQTPKYLVTQMGNDKSIKCEQNLGHDTMYWYKQDSKKFLKIMFSYNNKELIINETVPNRFSPKSPDKAHLNLHINSLELGDSAVYFCASSQLSGAMAKNIQYFGAGTRLSVL.

The chain couples TRBV27 to TRBJ2-7, with TRBD2 matching 8 bases. CDR1 and CDR2 (germline): MNHEY, SMNVEV (reference sequence). This CDR3 spans 15 amino acids. The trim removed 6 bases at V and 2 bases at J, leaving 9 bases unmatched. CDR3 sequence reads: CASRLQRESPYEQYF. CDR3 DNA sequence: TGTGCCAGCAGGTTACAGCGGGAGTCCCCCTACGAGCAGTACTTC.

The CDR3 protein is CAISGRAGDVYGYTF. Written as DNA, the CDR3 is TGTGCCATCAGTGGCCGGGCAGGAGACGTCTATGGCTACACCTTC. This chain links TRBV10-3 with TRBJ1-2; no firm D call. This CDR3 is 15 amino acids long. The germline CDR1 and CDR2 sequences are ENHRY and SYGVKD. The V end lost 4 bases, the J end lost 4 bases, and 16 bases lay between the germline ends.

The chain joins TRBV20-1 to TRBJ1-1, with 8 bases fitting TRBD1. CDR3 size: 12 residues. The V and J ends lost 3 bases and 7 bases, in that order; junction bases with no gene match: 4. Germline CDR1 reads DFQATT; CDR2 reads SNEGSKA (reference sequence). The CDR3 DNA follows: TGCAGTGCTAGGGACAGGGAGTTTGAAGCTTTCTTT. It specifies CSARDREFEAFF.

This clonotype was observed a single time. This chain uses TRBV19 with TRBJ1-2, with no clear D. Germline CDR1 LNHDA, CDR2 SQIVND (reference sequence). The germline V and J ends were trimmed by 9 bases and 8 bases, with 13 bases remaining between them. The CDR3 runs 11 residues. In nucleotides, the CDR3 is TGTGCCAGCCTTATGGGTGGCGGCTACACCTTC. This encodes CASLMGGGYTF. Full variable domain (outside the CDR3, taken from reference TRBV19 and TRBJ1-2): DGGITQSPKYLFRKEGQNVTLSCEQNLNHDAMYWYRQDPGQGLRLIYYSQIVNDFQKGDIAEGYSVSREKKESFPLTVTSAQKNPTAFYLCASLMGGGYTFGSGTRLTVV.

The chain recombines TRBV5-1 with TRBJ2-7, with TRBD1 matching over 7 bases. Unmatched junction bases numbered 8, after V lost 4 bases and J lost 4 bases. The CDR3 is 14 residues long. Germline V lookup: CDR1 SGHRS, CDR2 YFSETQ. CDR3: CASSGSGTEYEQYF. CDR3 bases: TGCGCCAGCAGCGGATCCGGGACAGAGTACGAGCAGTACTTC.

The chain carries TRBV6-2 or TRBV6-3 and TRBJ2-6, with D perhaps TRBD2 (5 bases). The CDR3 spans 16 residues. CDR1 MNHEY and CDR2 SVGEGT come from the germline V gene. The V and J ends lost 3 bases and 0 bases respectively, with 9 bases between them. CDR3 nucleotide sequence: TGTGCCAGCAGTTATCGGGATGGCTCTGGGGCCAACGTCCTGACTTTC. Residues: CASSYRDGSGANVLTF.

This clonotype was observed a handful of times. V gene TRBV12-3 or TRBV12-4 combines with J gene TRBJ1-4, with 7 positions matching TRBD1. This CDR3 region has 14 residues. V lost 6 bases, J lost 8 bases, and 9 bases stayed unmatched. The CDR3 bases are TGTGCCAGCAGCAAGAAGGGGGCAAGAGAAAAACTGTTTTTT. Residues: CASSKKGAREKLFF.

The CDR3 is CASSVIGGFEQFF. CDR3 DNA: TGTGCCAGCAGCGTGATCGGCGGTTTTGAGCAGTTCTTC. The chain links TRBV7-2 to TRBJ2-1; D is uncertain. CDR1 and CDR2 from the germline V gene are SGHTA and FQGNSA. The CDR3 totals 13 residues. Trimming left V 5 bases short and J 9 bases short, with 14 bases between.

This sequence joins TRBV4-1 and TRBJ2-5; D unclear. CDR3 length: 13 amino acids. CDR1 and CDR2 from the germline V gene are MGHRA and YSYEKL. Trimming removed 2 bases at V and 11 bases at J, with 15 bases between. The DNA for the CDR3 is TGCGCCAGCAGCCAACCCGACACATACAAGCAGTACTTC. Translation gives CASSQPDTYKQYF.

The table lists this clonotype with a few counts. The chain employs TRBV20-1 and TRBJ1-5, with D possibly matching TRBD1 (6 bases). Germline V lookup: CDR1 DFQATT, CDR2 SNEGSKA (reference sequence). CDR3 length equals 15 residues. Trimming pared 3 bases from V and 6 bases from J, leaving 18 bases between. This CDR3 is CSASGTPGGSQPQHF. The CDR3 DNA follows: TGCAGTGCTAGCGGGACACCCGGAGGGAGTCAGCCCCAGCATTTT.

The chain links TRBV13 to TRBJ1-1; D is perhaps TRBD1 (5 bases). The germline gives CDR1 PRHDT, CDR2 FYEKMQ (reference sequence). The CDR3 has 16 amino acids. V lost 3 bases to trimming and J lost 0 bases, with 14 bases between them. CDR3 sequence reads: CASSFQGGRMNTEAFF. Here the CDR3 DNA reads TGTGCCAGCAGCTTCCAGGGTGGTAGGATGAACACTGAAGCTTTCTTT.

The table lists this clonotype with a few counts. The chain couples TRBV4-3 to TRBJ2-7; no reliable D call. Germline assignment: CDR1 LGHNA and CDR2 YSLEER. V lost 1 base, J lost 2 bases, and 9 bases lay in between. The CDR3 is 14 residues long. DNA for the CDR3: TGCGCCAGCAGCCAAGTCCTTCGAACCTACGAGCAGTACTTC. Translation: CASSQVLRTYEQYF.

This clonotype has only a few counts. J is TRBJ2-7 and V is TRBV28; D remains unclear. Trimming shortened V by 10 bases and J by 3 bases, and 13 bases separated the two germline ends. Germline-derived CDR1 and CDR2 are MDHEN and SYDVKM. The CDR3 runs 12 residues. CDR3 sequence reads: CAILSRRYEQYF. The CDR3 nucleotides are TGTGCCATCCTTTCGCGTCGCTACGAGCAGTACTTC.

The chain carries TRBV3-1 and TRBJ2-3; D is possibly TRBD1 (5 bases). V was cut by 4 bases and J by 2 bases, with 16 bases left in between. The CDR3 totals 16 residues. Germline V gene sequence: CDR1 LGHDT, CDR2 YNNKEL (reference sequence). CDR3 region: CASSLHWTPHTDTQYF. The CDR3 coding sequence is TGTGCCAGCAGCCTCCACTGGACACCCCACACAGATACGCAGTATTTT.

The chain employs TRBV29-1 and TRBJ2-7; D unresolved. V gave up 7 bases and J gave up 6 bases, with 13 bases separating them. This CDR3 has 11 amino acids. Germline V gene data show CDR1 as SQVTM and CDR2 as ANQGSEA. The CDR3 spells CSALGNGEQYF. In nucleotides, the CDR3 is TGCAGCGCTCTGGGGAACGGCGAGCAGTACTTC.